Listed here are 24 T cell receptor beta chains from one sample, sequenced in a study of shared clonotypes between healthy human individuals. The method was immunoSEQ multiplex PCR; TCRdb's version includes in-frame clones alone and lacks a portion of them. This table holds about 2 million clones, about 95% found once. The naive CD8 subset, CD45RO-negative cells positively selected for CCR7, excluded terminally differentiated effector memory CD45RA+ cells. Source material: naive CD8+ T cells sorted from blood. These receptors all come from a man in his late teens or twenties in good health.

CDR3 DNA: TGTGCCAGTGGGACAGCATTTAACTATGGCTACACCTTC. Translating gives CASGTAFNYGYTF. This chain uses TRBV2 with TRBJ1-2; 7 nucleotides line up with TRBD1. The germline V gene encodes CDR1 SNHLY and CDR2 FYNNEI. V dropped 9 bases and J dropped 1; count of bases not matched to a gene: 5. The CDR3 length is 13 residues.

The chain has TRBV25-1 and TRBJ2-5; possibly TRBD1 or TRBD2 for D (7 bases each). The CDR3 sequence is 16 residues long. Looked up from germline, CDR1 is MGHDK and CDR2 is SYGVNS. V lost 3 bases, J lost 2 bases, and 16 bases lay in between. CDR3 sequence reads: CASSETGREPQETQYF. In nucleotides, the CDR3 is TGTGCCAGCAGTGAGACAGGGAGGGAGCCTCAAGAGACCCAGTACTTC.

The CDR3 sequence: CASSPGTGQETQYF. The CDR3 DNA follows: TGTGCCAGCAGCCCCGGGACAGGGCAGGAGACCCAGTACTTC. This chain links TRBV27 with TRBJ2-5; TRBD1 matches at 9 bases. Losses at the gene ends were 6 bases for V and 5 bases for J; bases not matched to a gene: 7. The V gene's germline CDR1 is MNHEY and CDR2 SMNVEV (reference sequence). This CDR3 is built from 14 residues.

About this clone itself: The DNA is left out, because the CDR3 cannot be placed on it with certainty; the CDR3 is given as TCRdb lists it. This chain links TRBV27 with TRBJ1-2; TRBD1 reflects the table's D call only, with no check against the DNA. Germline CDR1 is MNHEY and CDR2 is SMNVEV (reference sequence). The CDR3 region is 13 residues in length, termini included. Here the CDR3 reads CASSFGPGGGYTF.

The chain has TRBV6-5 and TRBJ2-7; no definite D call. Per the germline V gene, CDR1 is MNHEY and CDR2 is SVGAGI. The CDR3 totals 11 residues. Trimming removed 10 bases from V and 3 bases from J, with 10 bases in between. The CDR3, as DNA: TGTGCCACCCTGGGGTACTACGAGCAGTACTTC. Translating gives CATLGYYEQYF.

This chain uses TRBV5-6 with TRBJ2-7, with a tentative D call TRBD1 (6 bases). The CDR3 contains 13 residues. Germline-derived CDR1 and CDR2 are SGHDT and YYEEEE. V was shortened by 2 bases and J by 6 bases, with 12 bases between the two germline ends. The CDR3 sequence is CASSLPTGSEQYF. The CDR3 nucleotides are TGTGCCAGCAGCTTACCCACAGGGAGCGAGCAGTACTTC.

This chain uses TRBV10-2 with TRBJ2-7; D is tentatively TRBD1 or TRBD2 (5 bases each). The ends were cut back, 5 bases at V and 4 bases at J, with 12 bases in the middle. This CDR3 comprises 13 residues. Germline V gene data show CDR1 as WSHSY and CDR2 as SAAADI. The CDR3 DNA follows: TGCGCCAGCAGTCCCGGGACCTTATACGAGCAGTACTTC. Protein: CASSPGTLYEQYF.

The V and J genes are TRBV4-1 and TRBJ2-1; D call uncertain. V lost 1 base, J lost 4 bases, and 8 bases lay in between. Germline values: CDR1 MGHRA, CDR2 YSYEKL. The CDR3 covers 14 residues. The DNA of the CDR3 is TGCGCCAGCAGCCAAGGGCAGGCGTACAATGAGCAGTTCTTC. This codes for CASSQGQAYNEQFF.

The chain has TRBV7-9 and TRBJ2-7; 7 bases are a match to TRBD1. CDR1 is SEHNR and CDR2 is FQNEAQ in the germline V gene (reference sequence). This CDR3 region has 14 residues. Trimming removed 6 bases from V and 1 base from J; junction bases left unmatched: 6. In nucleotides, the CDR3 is TGTGCCAGCAGTATCCGGGACAGTTCCTACGAGCAGTACTTC. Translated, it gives CASSIRDSSYEQYF.

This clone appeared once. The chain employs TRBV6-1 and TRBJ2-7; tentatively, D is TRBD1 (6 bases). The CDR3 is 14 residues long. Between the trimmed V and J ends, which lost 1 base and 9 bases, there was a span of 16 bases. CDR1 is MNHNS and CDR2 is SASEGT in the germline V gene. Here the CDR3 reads CASSEVGDTDLQYF. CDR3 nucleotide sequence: TGTGCCAGCAGTGAAGTAGGGGACACGGACCTGCAGTACTTC.

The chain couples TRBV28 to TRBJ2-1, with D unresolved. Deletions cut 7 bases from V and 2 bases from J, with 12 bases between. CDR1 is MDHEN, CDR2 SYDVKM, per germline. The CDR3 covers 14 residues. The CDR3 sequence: CASTPAPAYNEQFF. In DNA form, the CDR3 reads TGTGCCAGCACCCCCGCGCCAGCCTACAATGAGCAGTTCTTC.

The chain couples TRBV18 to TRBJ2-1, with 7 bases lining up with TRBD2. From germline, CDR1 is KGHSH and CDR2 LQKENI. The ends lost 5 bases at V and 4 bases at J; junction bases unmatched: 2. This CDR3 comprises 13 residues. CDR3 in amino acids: CASSTSEYNEQFF. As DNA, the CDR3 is TGTGCCAGCTCAACTAGCGAGTACAATGAGCAGTTCTTC.

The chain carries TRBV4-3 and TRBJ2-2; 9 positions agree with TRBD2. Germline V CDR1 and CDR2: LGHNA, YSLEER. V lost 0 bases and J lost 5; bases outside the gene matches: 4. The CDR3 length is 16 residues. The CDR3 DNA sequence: TGCGCCAGCAGCCAAGACCTAGCGGGACGGACCGGGGAGCTGTTTTTT. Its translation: CASSQDLAGRTGELFF.

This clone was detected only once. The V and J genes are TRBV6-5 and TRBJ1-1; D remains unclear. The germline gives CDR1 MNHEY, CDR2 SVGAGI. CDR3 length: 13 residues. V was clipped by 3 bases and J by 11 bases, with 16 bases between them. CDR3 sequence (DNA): TGTGCCAGCAGTTATGGGCATCCTATGGCGGCTTTCTTT. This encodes CASSYGHPMAAFF.

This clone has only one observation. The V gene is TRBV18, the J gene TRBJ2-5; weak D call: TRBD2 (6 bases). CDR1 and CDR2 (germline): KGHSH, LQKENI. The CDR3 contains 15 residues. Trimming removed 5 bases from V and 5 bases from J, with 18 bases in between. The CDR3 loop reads CASSIGDFYGETQYF. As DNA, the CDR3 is TGTGCCAGCTCAATCGGGGACTTTTATGGGGAGACCCAGTACTTC.

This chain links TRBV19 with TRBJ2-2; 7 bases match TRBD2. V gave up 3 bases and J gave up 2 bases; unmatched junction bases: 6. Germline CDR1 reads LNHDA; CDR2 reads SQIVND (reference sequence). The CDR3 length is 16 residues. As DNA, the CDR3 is TGTGCCAGTAGTATCCCGGGGAGGGGCAACACCGGGGAGCTGTTTTTT. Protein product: CASSIPGRGNTGELFF.

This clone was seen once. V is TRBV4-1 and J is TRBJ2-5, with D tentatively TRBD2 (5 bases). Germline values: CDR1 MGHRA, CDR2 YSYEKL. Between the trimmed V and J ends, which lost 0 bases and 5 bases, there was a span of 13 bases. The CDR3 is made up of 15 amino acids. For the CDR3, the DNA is TGCGCCAGCAGCCAAGAGTTGGCTAGCTTGGAGACCCAGTACTTC. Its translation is CASSQELASLETQYF.

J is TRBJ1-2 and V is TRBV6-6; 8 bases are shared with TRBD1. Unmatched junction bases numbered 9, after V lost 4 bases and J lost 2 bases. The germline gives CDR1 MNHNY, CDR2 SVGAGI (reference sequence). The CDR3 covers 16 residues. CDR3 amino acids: CASSFPEQGENYGYTF. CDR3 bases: TGTGCCAGCAGTTTCCCCGAACAGGGGGAAAACTATGGCTACACCTTC.

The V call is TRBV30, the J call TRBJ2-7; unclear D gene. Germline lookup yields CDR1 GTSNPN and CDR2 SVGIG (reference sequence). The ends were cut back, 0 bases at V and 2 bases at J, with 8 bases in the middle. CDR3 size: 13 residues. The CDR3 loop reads CAWSVRRTYEQYF. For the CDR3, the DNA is TGTGCCTGGAGTGTACGACGAACCTACGAGCAGTACTTC.

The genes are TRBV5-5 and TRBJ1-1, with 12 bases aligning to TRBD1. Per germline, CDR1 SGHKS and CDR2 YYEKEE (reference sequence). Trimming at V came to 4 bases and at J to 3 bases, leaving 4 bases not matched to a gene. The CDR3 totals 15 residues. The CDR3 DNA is TGTGCCAGCAGCCCGGGACAGGGGGCGGACACTGAAGCTTTCTTT. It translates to CASSPGQGADTEAFF.

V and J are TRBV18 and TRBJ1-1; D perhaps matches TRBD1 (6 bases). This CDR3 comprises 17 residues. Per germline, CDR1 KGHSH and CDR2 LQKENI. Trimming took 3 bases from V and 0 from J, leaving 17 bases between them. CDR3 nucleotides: TGTGCCAGCTCACCGCAACGGGACACCCTCATGAACACTGAAGCTTTCTTT. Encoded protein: CASSPQRDTLMNTEAFF.

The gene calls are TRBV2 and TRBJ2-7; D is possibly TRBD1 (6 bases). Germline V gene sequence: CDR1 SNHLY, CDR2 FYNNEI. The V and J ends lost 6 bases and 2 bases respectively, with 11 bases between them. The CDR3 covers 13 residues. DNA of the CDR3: TGTGCCAGCAGAAGGACAGAAGCCTACGAGCAGTACTTC. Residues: CASRRTEAYEQYF.

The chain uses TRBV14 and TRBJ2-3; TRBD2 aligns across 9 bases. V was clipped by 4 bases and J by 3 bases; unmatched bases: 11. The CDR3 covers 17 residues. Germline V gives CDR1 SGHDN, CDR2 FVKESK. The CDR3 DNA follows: TGTGCCAGCAGCCGAGTGAGTAGCGGGAGAAATACAGATACGCAGTATTTT. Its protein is CASSRVSSGRNTDTQYF.

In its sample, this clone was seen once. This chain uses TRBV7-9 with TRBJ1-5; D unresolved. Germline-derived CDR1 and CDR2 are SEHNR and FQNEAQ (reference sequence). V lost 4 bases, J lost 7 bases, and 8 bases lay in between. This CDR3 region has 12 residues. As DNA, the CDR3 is TGTGCCAGCAGCTACCAAGCACAGCCCCAGCATTTT. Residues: CASSYQAQPQHF.